This T cell receptor (beta chain) is drawn from a study of OX40 agonist ivuxolimab in advanced cancers. Study context: The drug used for patients, ivuxolimab, was an agonistic anti-OX40 (CD134) antibody. Those enrolled were approximately 83% male, with a mean age of about 66 years and ages from roughly 20 to 85.

Profiling relied on immunoSEQ multiplex PCR, and the TCRdb table lists in-frame clones only, not all of them. The sample has nearly 70,000 clones; around 86% are singletons. The material was CD4+ or CD8+ T cells sorted from blood, obtained in a trial of the OX40 agonist ivuxolimab. The clonotype originates from an adult with an advanced solid tumor such as melanoma, head and neck, liver or kidney cancer.

DNA for the CDR3: TGCGCCAGCAGCCAAGGTGGGTCGATCTACAATGAGCAGTTCTTC. Protein sequence: CASSQGGSIYNEQFF. The chain links TRBV4-3 to TRBJ2-1, with unresolved D. The CDR3 has 15 residues. The V and J ends lost 1 base and 3 bases respectively, with 10 bases between them. CDR1 and CDR2 from the germline V gene are LGHNA and YSLEER.